What follows describes a single T cell receptor beta chain. Its antigen is as yet unknown. The sample belongs to a study of cytomegalovirus exposure and HLA in healthy donors. Study-level findings and limits: About 87% or about 30% of the time was how often most TCR beta V segments were productive, according to an earlier analysis. Most sequenced TCRs were rare (though some public TCRs occurred in many donors). According to a later analysis, donors in an Asian-associated ancestry cluster reportedly had fewer N-insertions than the roughly 670-donor mean.

PCR primers comprised 60 Vbeta and 13 Jbeta primers. Sequencing was performed with immunoSEQ multiplex PCR; in TCRdb, only in-frame clones are kept and a portion is missing. This repertoire shows some 110,000 clones, approximately 86% found once; its top ten account for approximately 6.1%. Trimming cost V 4 bases and J 9 bases, with 8 bases left between them. There are 11 residues in the CDR3. Per the germline V gene, CDR1 is SGHRS and CDR2 is YFSETQ. This TCR came from a man aged 18 to 35 in good health and CMV-seronegative. This chain connects TRBV5-1 to TRBJ2-1, with unresolved D. Sequenced sample: PBMCs. This CDR3 reads CASSVASEQFF. CDR3 nucleotide sequence: TGCGCCAGCAGCGTGGCCAGTGAGCAGTTCTTC.